The 6 T cell receptor beta chains reported below all come from one sample, sequenced in a study of T cell changes during pregnancy in multiple sclerosis (dated by TCRdb to between 2017 and 2020). Library preparation employed the immunoSEQ multiplex PCR assay. TCRdb provides this immuneACCESS table in a form limited to in-frame rearrangements. Some clones are lacking; in checked studies, under half of them reflect an unresolved V gene, and why the rest are absent is not known. This sample has approximately 44,000 clones in its table, and about 91% of those were observed once. Of the sample, roughly 0.5% falls within the top ten clones. The sequenced sample was CD4+ T cells from peripheral blood mononuclear cells, obtained in the second trimester of pregnancy. Source of these receptors: a female donor in good health, enrolled as a control in a pregnancy study.

CDR3 DNA: TGTGCCAGCACTCCGGACAGGGTCCTCTCCTACGAGCAGTACTTC. Its protein product is CASTPDRVLSYEQYF. The V call is TRBV2, the J call TRBJ2-7; 8 positions agree with TRBD1. V lost 7 bases and J lost 0; bases outside the gene matches: 8. This CDR3 has 15 residues. Germline V gives CDR1 SNHLY, CDR2 FYNNEI.

The CDR3 region has the DNA TGCGCCAGCAGCTTGTGGGGTAGCAGGGATCGTAATGAGCAGTTCTTC. Translation gives CASSLWGSRDRNEQFF. V usage is TRBV5-1 and J usage is TRBJ2-1; D perhaps matches TRBD1 (5 bases). From germline, CDR1 is SGHRS and CDR2 YFSETQ. The V end lost 1 base, the J end lost 7 bases, and 18 bases lay between the germline ends. The CDR3 length is 16 residues. Together with reference TRBV5-1 and TRBJ2-1, the CDR3 gives the full variable domain: KAGVTQTPRYLIKTRGQQVTLSCSPISGHRSVSWYQQTPGQGLQFLFEYFSETQRNKGNFPGRFSGRQFSNSRSEMNVSTLELGDSALYLCASSLWGSRDRNEQFFGPGTRLTVL.

The J gene is TRBJ2-7, the V gene TRBV6-5, with D unresolved. Germline values: CDR1 MNHEY, CDR2 SVGAGI. This CDR3 is built from 15 residues. V gave up 2 bases and J gave up 0 bases, with 11 bases separating them. The CDR3 here is CASSYRAGSSYEQYF. The CDR3, as DNA: TGTGCCAGCAGTTACCGCGCAGGTAGCTCCTACGAGCAGTACTTC.

This chain joins TRBV2 and TRBJ2-5; 7 bases match TRBD1. The CDR3 has 15 residues. Germline assignment: CDR1 SNHLY and CDR2 FYNNEI. The V and J ends lost 6 bases and 1 base, in that order; junction bases with no gene match: 8. This CDR3 is CASRLGGASQETQYF. CDR3 nucleotides: TGTGCCAGCAGGTTAGGGGGCGCATCCCAAGAGACCCAGTACTTC. Drawing the rest from reference TRBV2 and TRBJ2-5, the complete variable domain is EPEVTQTPSHQVTQMGQEVILRCVPISNHLYFYWYRQILGQKVEFLVSFYNNEISEKSEIFDDQFSVERPDGSNFTLKIRSTKLEDSAMYFCASRLGGASQETQYFGPGTRLLVL.

The rearrangement joins TRBV10-3 to TRBJ2-1; TRBD2 might be the D (7 bases). This CDR3 is built from 17 residues. CDR1 and CDR2 (germline): ENHRY, SYGVKD. Trimming stripped 10 bases from V and 8 bases from J, with 30 bases between. This CDR3 is CATSLIVGLGGQDEQFF. The CDR3 nucleotides are TGTGCCACCTCCCTCATAGTAGGTTTGGGGGGGCAGGATGAGCAGTTCTTC.

The chain recombines TRBV7-2 with TRBJ2-3, with D possibly TRBD2 on 5 matching bases. This CDR3 contains 14 residues. The ends were cut back, 5 bases at V and 3 bases at J, with 12 bases in the middle. Germline lookup yields CDR1 SGHTA and CDR2 FQGNSA. This chain's CDR3 is CASSRRTQTDTQYF. The CDR3 coding sequence is TGTGCCAGCAGCAGACGGACTCAAACAGATACGCAGTATTTT.